The clone carrying this TCR beta chain was found a few times. In TCRdb, the 5' RACE reads were re-called with MiXCR into one record per CDR3 protein. The table records 250,000 to 400,000 distinct CDR3 sequences, approximately 4% of them present only once. This sample stems from a study of T cells after yellow fever vaccination. This CDR3 region has 13 residues. The V end lost 3 bases, the J end lost 5 bases, and 8 bases lay between the germline ends. Germline V gene sequence: CDR1 SGHTA, CDR2 FQGNSA. This receptor was obtained from a man between 18 and 29 years old who received the YFV17D yellow fever vaccine. This chain uses TRBV7-2 with TRBJ2-1, with D uncertain. Specimen: PBMCs, collected 15 days after the yellow fever booster vaccination. In DNA, the CDR3 is TGTGCCAGCAGCTTCTACGGAGACAATGAGCAGTTCTTC. Its translation is CASSFYGDNEQFF.